This T cell receptor (beta chain) was recovered during a study of CD8+ T cells in alopecia areata (dated by TCRdb to 2016 to 2018). At the level of the whole study: Skin from C3H/HeJ donors with spontaneous alopecia (about 6-13 months old) was grafted onto female C3H/HeJ recipients aged about 7-10 weeks. The study used high-throughput TCRbeta sequencing to examine T cell clonal expansion in alopecia areata, in both the C3H/HeJ mouse model and human patients. Scalp tissue and sorted CD4+ and CD8+ peripheral blood T cells from patchy and totalis/universalis alopecia areata patients and from healthy controls were covered by human TCRbeta sequencing. Clonality in the scalp was compared among normal scalp (n=4), patchy alopecia areata scalp (n=8), and alopecia totalis/universalis scalp (n=8). RNA was extracted with the PAXgene miRNA kit for fixed scalp, the miRNeasy kit for PBMCs, and the RNeasy kit for mouse skin. TCRbeta CDR3 regions were amplified by immunoSEQ multiplex PCR using 35 Vbeta forward and 13 Jbeta reverse primers.

From the cysteine up to the phenylalanine, the CDR3 has a length of 15 residues. The DNA shown is the part of the CDR3 that was read: 33 bases, in frame from base 1. According to the germline V gene (reference sequence), CDR1 reads FNHDT and CDR2 reads SITEND. Compared with germline, V lacks 4 bases and J lacks 4 bases; bases without a gene match: 6. Study-level results and caveats: Compared with mice, TCR sequences shared between patients were less clear, possibly partly because of HLA diversity across the patient population. Compared with normal scalp, lesional scalp had higher clonality and more expanded CD8+ clones, particularly in alopecia totalis/universalis, a pattern that suggests antigenic drive. Unlike mouse skin, which is dominated by gammadelta T cells, normal human skin has resident alphabeta T cells that are also sequenced, and this complicates analysis of the scalp TCR repertoire.

This clone was counted ten times or more. What antigen it recognizes has not been identified. Because the receptor is murine, the gene names and germline sequences shown are mouse ones. The read stops 4 residues short of the end of the CDR3; the missing end is completed from the germline J gene. The library was produced with the immunoSEQ multiplex PCR assay. RNA was extracted from all samples and reverse transcribed into cDNA, which served as template for TCR sequencing. First-strand cDNA was synthesized with SuperScript III using a 2:1 mix of oligo-dT and random hexamers. A synthetic immune receptor repertoire was used to gauge amplification bias, and whatever bias remained was removed computationally. Libraries were sequenced on Illumina HiSeq with 60 bp reads covering the CDR3, read from J toward V. As for the original processing: After raw reads were preprocessed to remove errors, the CDR3 was defined following IMGT conventions as running from the conserved cysteine to phenylalanine. Clonality was computed as 1 minus the Shannon entropy, with the entropy normalized by log2 of the number of productive unique TCRs. Whether each scalp clone was CD4 or CD8 was inferred by checking scalp TCRbeta sequences against the CD4 and CD8 repertoires from sorted blood. This immuneACCESS table, as held by TCRdb, lists in-frame sequences with V and J called but not all clones. Of the missing ones, under half trace to an unresolved V gene in checked studies; the others have no known cause. D and trimming were read from the DNA, whereas the V and J calls and clone size are those reported in that table. The table shows over 100,000 clones here, with no singletons. The top ten constitute roughly a fifth of the sample.

What was sequenced was lesional skin. Recombination linked TRBV19 to TRBJ2-1; TRBD1 lines up with 9 middle nucleotides. The sequence came from a C3H/HeJ mouse with alopecia areata. This strain is of MHC haplotype H2-k. The CDR3 reads CASSVQGAEYAEQFF. Incomplete CDR3 DNA: TGTGCCAGCAGTGTACAGGGGGCGGAGTATGCT.